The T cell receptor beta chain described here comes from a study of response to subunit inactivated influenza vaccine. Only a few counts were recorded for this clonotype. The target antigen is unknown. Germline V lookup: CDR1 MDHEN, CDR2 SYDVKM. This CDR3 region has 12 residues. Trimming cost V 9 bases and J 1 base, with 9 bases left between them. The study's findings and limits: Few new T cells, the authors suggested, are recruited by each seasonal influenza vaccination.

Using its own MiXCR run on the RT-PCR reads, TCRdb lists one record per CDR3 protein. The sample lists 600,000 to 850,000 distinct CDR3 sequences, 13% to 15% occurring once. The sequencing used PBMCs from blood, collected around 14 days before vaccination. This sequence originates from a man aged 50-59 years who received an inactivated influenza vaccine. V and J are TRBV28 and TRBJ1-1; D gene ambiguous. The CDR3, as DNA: TGTGCCAGTAAGATCACGAACACTGAAGCTTTCTTT. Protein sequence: CASKITNTEAFF.